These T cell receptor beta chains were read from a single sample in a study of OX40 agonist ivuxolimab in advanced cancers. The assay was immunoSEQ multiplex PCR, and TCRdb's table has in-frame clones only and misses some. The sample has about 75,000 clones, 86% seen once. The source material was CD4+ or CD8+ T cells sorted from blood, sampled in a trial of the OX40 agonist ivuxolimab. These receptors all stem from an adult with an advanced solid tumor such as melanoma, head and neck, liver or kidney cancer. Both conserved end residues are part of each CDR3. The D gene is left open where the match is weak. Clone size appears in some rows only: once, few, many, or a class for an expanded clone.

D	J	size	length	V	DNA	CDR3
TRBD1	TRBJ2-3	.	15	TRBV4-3	TGCGCCAGCAGCCGGGACAGGGCGAGCACAGATACGCAGTATTTT	CASSRDRASTDTQYF
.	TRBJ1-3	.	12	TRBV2	TGTGCCAGCAGTGCCGCCGGAAACACCATATATTTT	CASSAAGNTIYF
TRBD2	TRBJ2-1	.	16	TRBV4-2	TGTGCCAGCAGCCCACTAGCGGGGAGCTCCTACAATGAGCAGTTCTTC	CASSPLAGSSYNEQFF
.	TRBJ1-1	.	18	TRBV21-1	TGTGCCAGCAGCAAAGCGGCTGATTCAGAGCTATTGAACACTGAAGCTTTCTTT	CASSKAADSELLNTEAFF
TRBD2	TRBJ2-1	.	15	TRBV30	TGTGCCTGGAGTGTAGACGGGAGGAAATACAATGAGCAGTTCTTC	CAWSVDGRKYNEQFF
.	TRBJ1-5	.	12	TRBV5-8	TGTGCCAGCATAACAGGGAACCAGCCCCAGCATTTT	CASITGNQPQHF
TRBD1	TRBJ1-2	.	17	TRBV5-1	TGCGCCAGCAGCTTGGTTAGGGGGCTATTTCTAGGCTATGGCTACACCTTC	CASSLVRGLFLGYGYTF
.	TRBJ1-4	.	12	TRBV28	TGTGCCAGCAGTTCGGGGAGTGAAAAACTGTTTTTT	CASSSGSEKLFF
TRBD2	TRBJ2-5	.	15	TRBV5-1	TGCGCCAGCCGTCCCCGGGGGGGCCTAGAAGAGACCCAGTACTTC	CASRPRGGLEETQYF
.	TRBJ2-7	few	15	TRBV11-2	TGTGCCAGCAGCTTAGGAGGGACTGCGCCTTACGAGCAGTACTTC	CASSLGGTAPYEQYF
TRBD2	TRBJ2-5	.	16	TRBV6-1	TGTGCCAGCAGTGAACCACAAGCGGGAGGACAAGAGACCCAGTACTTC	CASSEPQAGGQETQYF
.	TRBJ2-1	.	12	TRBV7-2	TGTGCCAGCACCCAAGGGGGGTGGGAGCAGTTCTTC	CASTQGGWEQFF
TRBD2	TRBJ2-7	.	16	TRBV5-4	TGTGCCAGCAGCTTAAATCGGGGGGGAGTTTCCTACGAGCAGTACTTC	CASSLNRGGVSYEQYF
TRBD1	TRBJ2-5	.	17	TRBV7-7	TGTGCCAGCAGCCCTCGATGGGAGGCAGGGGGCATACAGACCCAGTACTTC	CASSPRWEAGGIQTQYF
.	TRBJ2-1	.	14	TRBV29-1	TGCAGCGTAGGGGGAGGGGGCTTTTACAATGAGCAGTTCTTC	CSVGGGGFYNEQFF
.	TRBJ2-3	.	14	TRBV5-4	TGTGCCAGCAGCTTTACGGCAGGCACAGATACGCAGTATTTT	CASSFTAGTDTQYF
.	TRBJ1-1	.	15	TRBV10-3	TGTGCCATCAGTGAGACAAAAGGGGACCTCACTGAAGCTTTCTTT	CAISETKGDLTEAFF
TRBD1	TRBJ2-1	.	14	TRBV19	TGTGCCAGTATCCGGACAGGGCCCTACAATGAGCAGTTCTTC	CASIRTGPYNEQFF
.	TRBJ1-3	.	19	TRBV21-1	TGTGCCAGCAGCAAAGATTTAATCCGGACACGGGACTCTGGAAACACCATATATTTT	CASSKDLIRTRDSGNTIYF
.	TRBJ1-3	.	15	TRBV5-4	TGTGCCAGCAGCCTAATCAGCGGTACTGGAAACACCATATATTTT	CASSLISGTGNTIYF
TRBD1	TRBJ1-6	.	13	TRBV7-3	TGTGCCAGCAGCCCAGGACAGGTATCACCCCTCCACTTT	CASSPGQVSPLHF
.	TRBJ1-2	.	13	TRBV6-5	TGTGCCAGCAGTTCTTGGGGGGAGGCAGGCTACACCTTC	CASSSWGEAGYTF
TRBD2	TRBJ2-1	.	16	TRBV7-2	TGTGCCAGCAGCCCCGGCGGGACTAGAGGGTACAATGAGCAGTTCTTC	CASSPGGTRGYNEQFF
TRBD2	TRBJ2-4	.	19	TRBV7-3	TGTGCCAGCAGCTTATCGGCGCCTCAGACTAGCGGGAGAGGGGCCATTCAGTACTTC	CASSLSAPQTSGRGAIQYF
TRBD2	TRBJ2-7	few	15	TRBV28	TGTGCCAGCGTAGGAGGCGGGAGGGGCTCCTACGAGCAGTACTTC	CASVGGGRGSYEQYF
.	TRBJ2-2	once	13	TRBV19	TGTGCCAGTACAGGGGTGAACACCGGGGAGCTGTTTTTT	CASTGVNTGELFF
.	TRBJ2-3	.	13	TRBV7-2	TGTGCCAGCAGCTTAGCGTCCCCAGATACGCAGTATTTT	CASSLASPDTQYF
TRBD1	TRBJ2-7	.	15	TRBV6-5	TGTGCCAGCAGCCGAGGGACAGGGCTAACCTACGAGCAGTACTTC	CASSRGTGLTYEQYF
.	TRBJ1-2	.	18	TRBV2	TGTGCCAGCACCCGAACGGCTCTCATGGAGAGGGGTAACTATGGCTACACCTTC	CASTRTALMERGNYGYTF
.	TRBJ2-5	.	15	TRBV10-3	TGTGCCATCAGTGGGTCCGGGACCGCCGGCGTCGGGCAGTACTTC	CAISGSGTAGVGQYF
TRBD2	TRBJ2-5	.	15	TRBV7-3	TGTGCCAGCAGCTTCTCGGGGGGGTCAGGAGAGACCCAGTACTTC	CASSFSGGSGETQYF
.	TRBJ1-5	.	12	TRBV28	TGTGCCAGCAGGAAGGGTACTCAGCCCCAGCATTTT	CASRKGTQPQHF
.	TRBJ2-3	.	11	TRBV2	TGTTCCGAGGGGTGGACAGATACGCAGTATTTT	CSEGWTDTQYF
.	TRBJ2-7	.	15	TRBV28	TGTGCCAGCAGGAATGAGGGGGGCCGAACCTACGAGCAGTACTTC	CASRNEGGRTYEQYF
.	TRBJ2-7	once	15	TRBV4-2	TGTGCCAGCAGCCAAGATCTGGCTGTGACCTACGAGCAGTACTTC	CASSQDLAVTYEQYF
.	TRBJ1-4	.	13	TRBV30	TGTGCCTGGTTAAGGAAAGGGCGGGAAAAACTGTTTTTT	CAWLRKGREKLFF
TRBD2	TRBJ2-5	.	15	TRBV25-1	TGTGCCACCGCCAACCCAACTAGCGGGGGAGAGACCCAGTACTTC	CATANPTSGGETQYF
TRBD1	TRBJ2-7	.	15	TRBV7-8	TGTGCCAGCAGCCGACAGGGGGGGAATTGGGACGAGCAGTACTTC	CASSRQGGNWDEQYF
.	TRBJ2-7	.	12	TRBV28	TGTGCCAGCAGTAGGACAATATACGAGCAGTACTTC	CASSRTIYEQYF
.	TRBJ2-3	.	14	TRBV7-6	TGTGCCAGCAGCTCCCCCCGGCGGGCCTATACGCAGTATTTT	CASSSPRRAYTQYF
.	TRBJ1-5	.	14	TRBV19	TGTGCCAGTAGTACCGCAGGTAGGGGGCAGCCCCAGCATTTT	CASSTAGRGQPQHF
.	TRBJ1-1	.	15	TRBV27	TGTGCCAGCAGTTTGAGCTGGGAAATGAACACTGAAGCTTTCTTT	CASSLSWEMNTEAFF